This entry describes one T cell receptor beta chain. No antigen is known for it. The sample is drawn from a study of identical twins. Study-wide results and limits: The study found excess low generation probability among twin-shared out-of-frame alpha sequences.

TCRdb analysed the 5' RACE reads with MiXCR anew, one entry per CDR3 protein. The profile shows around 490,000 distinct CDR3 sequences, under 25% of them singletons. The CDR3 contains 14 residues. V shed 4 bases, J shed 2 bases, and the junction held 4 bases outside the gene matches. Looked up from germline, CDR1 is DFQATT and CDR2 is SNEGSKA (reference sequence). These data were also reused for a study on yellow fever vaccine responses in identical twins.

This chain uses TRBV20-1 with TRBJ2-3; TRBD2 aligns across 9 bases. Source material: CD4+ T cells sorted from blood. The receptor comes from a woman aged 18-30 years in good health. The CDR3 sequence is CSATKREATDTQYF. The CDR3 DNA reads TGCAGTGCTACGAAGCGGGAGGCCACAGATACGCAGTATTTT.